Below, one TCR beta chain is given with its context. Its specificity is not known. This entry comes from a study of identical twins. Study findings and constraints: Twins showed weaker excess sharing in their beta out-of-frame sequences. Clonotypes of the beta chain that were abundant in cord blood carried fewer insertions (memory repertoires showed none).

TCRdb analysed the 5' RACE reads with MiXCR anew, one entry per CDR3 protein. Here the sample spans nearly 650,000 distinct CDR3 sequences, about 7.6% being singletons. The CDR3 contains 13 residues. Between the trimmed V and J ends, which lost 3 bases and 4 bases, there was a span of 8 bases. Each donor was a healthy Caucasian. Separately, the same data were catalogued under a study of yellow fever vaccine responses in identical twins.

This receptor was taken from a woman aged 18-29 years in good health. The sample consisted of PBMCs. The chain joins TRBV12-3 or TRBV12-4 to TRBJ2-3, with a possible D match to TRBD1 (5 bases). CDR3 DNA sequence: TGTGCCAGCAGTTTTGACAGACCAGATACGCAGTATTTT. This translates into CASSFDRPDTQYF.